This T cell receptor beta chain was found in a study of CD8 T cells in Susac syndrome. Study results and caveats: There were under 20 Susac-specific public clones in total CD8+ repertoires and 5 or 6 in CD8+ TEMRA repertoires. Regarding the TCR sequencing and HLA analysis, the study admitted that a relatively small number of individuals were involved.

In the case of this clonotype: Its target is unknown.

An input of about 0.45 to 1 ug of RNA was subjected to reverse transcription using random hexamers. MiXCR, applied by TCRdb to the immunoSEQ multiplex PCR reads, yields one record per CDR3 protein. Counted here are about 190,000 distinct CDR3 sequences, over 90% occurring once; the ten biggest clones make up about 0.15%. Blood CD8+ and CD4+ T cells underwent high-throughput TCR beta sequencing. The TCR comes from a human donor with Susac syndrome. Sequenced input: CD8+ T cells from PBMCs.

CDR3 sequence (DNA): TGTGCCAGTAGAGACTCAGGGGGCCTTTACAATGAGCAGTTCTTC. Protein sequence: CASRDSGGLYNEQFF. The V call is TRBV19, the J call TRBJ2-1, with 8 bases matching TRBD1. Germline CDR1 LNHDA, CDR2 SQIVND (reference sequence). Trimming removed 6 bases from V and 4 bases from J; junction bases left unmatched: 8. The CDR3 totals 15 residues.